This T cell receptor beta chain stems from a study of T cells after yellow fever vaccination. This clonotype was picked up a small number of times. TCRdb reanalysed the 5' RACE reads using MiXCR and keeps one entry per CDR3 protein. Here the sample spans 100,000 to 150,000 distinct CDR3 sequences, roughly 7.9% being singletons. V was shortened by 5 bases and J by 7 bases, with 11 bases between the two germline ends. This CDR3 region has 13 residues. CDR1 and CDR2 from the germline V gene are LNHDA and SQIVND (reference sequence). The origin of this receptor is a man younger than 35 who received the YFV17D yellow fever vaccine. The chain joins TRBV19 to TRBJ2-2, with D tentatively TRBD2 (5 bases). This specimen consisted of CD4+ T cells sorted from PBMCs, obtained approximately 47 days after the first yellow fever vaccination. CDR3 amino acids: CASSGSGGGELFF. CDR3 DNA: TGTGCCAGTAGTGGTAGTGGAGGCGGGGAGCTGTTTTTT.